This TCR beta chain was sequenced in a study of Graves' ophthalmopathy and Graves' hyperthyroidism. Study observations and caveats: Its predictions of ophthalmopathy progression gave the model 60% to 71% sensitivity and 72% to 85% specificity.

Under 3 months in duration, the ophthalmopathy in affected donors had moderate-to-severe activity, CAS ≥3 and NOSPECS ≥4. This CDR3 region has 15 residues. In germline, CDR1 is SGHTA, CDR2 FQGNSA. J gave up 6 bases and V 6 bases, and 13 bases lay outside the gene matches. Amplified TCR beta CDR3 regions were obtained using RNA transcripts as template. HTBI primers primed a first-round RT-PCR, and a second-round multiplex PCR followed. Each CDR3 protein is one row after TCRdb ran MiXCR on the multiplex PCR reads. Here the sample spans roughly 700,000 distinct CDR3 sequences, around 40% being singletons. Concerning this clonotype: Its matching antigen is unknown.

This receptor was obtained from an adult man with Graves' ophthalmopathy. Sequencing used peripheral blood. The chain combines TRBV7-2 with TRBJ2-7; 8 positions agree with TRBD2. CDR3 amino acids: CASRYQAGVSFEQYF. The CDR3 coding sequence is TGTGCCAGCAGATATCAAGCGGGAGTATCTTTCGAGCAGTACTTC.